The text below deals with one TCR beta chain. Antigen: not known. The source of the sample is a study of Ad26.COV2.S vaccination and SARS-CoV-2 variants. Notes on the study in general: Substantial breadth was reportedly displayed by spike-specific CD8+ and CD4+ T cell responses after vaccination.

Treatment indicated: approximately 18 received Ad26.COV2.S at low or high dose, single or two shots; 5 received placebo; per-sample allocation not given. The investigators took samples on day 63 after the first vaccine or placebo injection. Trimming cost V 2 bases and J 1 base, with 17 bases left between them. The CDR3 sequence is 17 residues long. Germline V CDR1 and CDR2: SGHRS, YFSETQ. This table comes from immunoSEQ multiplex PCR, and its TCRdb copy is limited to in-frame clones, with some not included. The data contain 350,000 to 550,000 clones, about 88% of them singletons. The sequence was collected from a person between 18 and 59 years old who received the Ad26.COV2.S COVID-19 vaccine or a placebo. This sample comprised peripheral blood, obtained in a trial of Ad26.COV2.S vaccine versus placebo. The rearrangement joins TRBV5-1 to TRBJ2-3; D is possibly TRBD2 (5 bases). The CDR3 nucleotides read TGCGCCAGCAGCTTCCCGAGGACTGTAAGCGGCACAGATACGCAGTATTTT. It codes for CASSFPRTVSGTDTQYF.